Shown below are 13 T cell receptor beta chains from a single sample sequenced in a study of cytomegalovirus exposure and HLA in healthy donors. With 60 Vbeta and 13 Jbeta primers, the PCR was carried out. Sequencing used immunoSEQ multiplex PCR; TCRdb keeps in-frame clones, though not all of them. The data show about 160,000 clones, with 65% to 80% seen just once and roughly 2% held by the top ten. The sequenced sample consisted of PBMCs. These receptors were taken from a female donor in good health and CMV-seronegative.

This clone came up many times. This chain links TRBV7-8 with TRBJ2-2; 8 bases line up with TRBD2. Trimming took 5 bases from V and 7 from J; bases not matched to a gene: 9. This CDR3 is 15 amino acids long. Per the germline V gene, CDR1 is SGHVS and CDR2 is FQNEAQ. The CDR3 spells CASSPPGGGGGELFF. The CDR3 region has the DNA TGTGCCAGCAGCCCTCCGGGAGGGGGTGGCGGGGAGCTGTTTTTT.

The chain joins TRBV7-9 to TRBJ2-7, with TRBD1 as a possible D gene (5 bases). CDR1 SEHNR and CDR2 FQNEAQ come from the germline V gene (reference sequence). Trimming stripped 5 bases from V and 2 bases from J, with 10 bases between. This CDR3 spans 13 amino acids. DNA for the CDR3: TGTGCCAGCAGCCCGACAGACGCCTACGAGCAGTACTTC. Translation: CASSPTDAYEQYF.

This chain uses TRBV18 with TRBJ2-1, with 9 bases lining up with TRBD1. The J segment lost 2 bases and the V segment lost 4 bases, leaving 6 bases of the junction unmatched. The CDR3 has 16 residues. Germline CDR1 KGHSH, CDR2 LQKENI. CDR3 nucleotides: TGTGCCAGCTCACAACAGGGGGCTCGGACCTACAATGAGCAGTTCTTC. Its translation: CASSQQGARTYNEQFF.

A note on this clone: Sequence at one end of the junction differs from germline and may be a read error. The rearrangement uses TRBV6-4 and TRBJ2-7, with a possible D match to TRBD1 (6 bases). CDR1 is MRHNA and CDR2 is SNTAGT in the germline V gene. This CDR3 has 11 residues. The CDR3 DNA follows: TGTGCCAGCAGTGACTCGGACGGGGACAACTTC. Encoded protein: CASSDSDGDNF.

V is TRBV11-2 and J is TRBJ2-7, with no clear D. This CDR3 has 15 amino acids. Trimming removed 5 bases at V and 0 bases at J, with 14 bases between. Germline CDR1 SGHAT, CDR2 FQNNGV. The CDR3: CASSLTLESSYEQYF. The CDR3, as DNA: TGTGCCAGCAGCCTCACCTTAGAGAGCTCCTACGAGCAGTACTTC.

V and J are TRBV9 and TRBJ2-4; unclear D gene. The CDR3 spans 17 residues. Germline values: CDR1 SGDLS, CDR2 YYNGEE. Trimming removed 0 bases at V and 3 bases at J, with 16 bases between. CDR3 DNA sequence: TGTGCCAGCAGCGTAGGCGCTTGGTCCCGTGACAAAAACATTCAGTACTTC. This encodes CASSVGAWSRDKNIQYF.

The V and J genes are TRBV2 and TRBJ2-4, with 9 bases identical to TRBD1. The CDR3 runs 12 residues. Trimming cost V 5 bases and J 8 bases; bases outside gene matches: 1. Germline V gene sequence: CDR1 SNHLY, CDR2 FYNNEI. This chain's CDR3 is CASSRDRDIQYF. CDR3 nucleotides: TGTGCCAGCAGTCGGGACAGGGACATTCAGTACTTC.

The chain links TRBV6-1 to TRBJ1-1; D gene ambiguous. The CDR3 covers 13 residues. Germline CDR1 and CDR2: MNHNS and SASEGT. V lost 6 bases and J lost 8, with 16 bases in between. Here the CDR3 DNA reads TGTGCCAGCAGCAACTTGGGGAGGGTAGAAGCTTTCTTT. Amino acids: CASSNLGRVEAFF.

J is TRBJ2-3 and V is TRBV9, with 13 nucleotides matching TRBD2. V trimming: 9 bases; J trimming: 0 bases; junction bases outside the gene matches: 10. The germline gives CDR1 SGDLS, CDR2 YYNGEE. The CDR3 spans 17 residues. CDR3 in DNA: TGTGCCACGCGACTAGCGGGAGGAACTACTAGCACAGATACGCAGTATTTT. Protein: CATRLAGGTTSTDTQYF.

The rearrangement joins TRBV27 to TRBJ2-7; 7 bases map to TRBD1. The CDR3 consists of 15 residues. Germline V gene data show CDR1 as MNHEY and CDR2 as SMNVEV (reference sequence). The V gene end was trimmed by 5 bases and the J gene end by 0 bases; junction bases not matched to a gene: 7. CDR3 nucleotides: TGTGCCAGCAGTCGGACAGGTTTTCTCTCCTACGAGCAGTACTTC. Protein: CASSRTGFLSYEQYF.

This chain joins TRBV6-5 and TRBJ2-5; TRBD2 aligns across 10 bases. The CDR3 is 16 amino acids. The V gene's germline CDR1 is MNHEY and CDR2 SVGAGI. The junction had 11 bases not matched to a gene; V was cut back by 3 bases and J by 7 bases. The CDR3 nucleotides read TGTGCCAGCAGTTATCCTAGCGGGAGCCTCAGTGGGACCCAGTACTTC. Translating gives CASSYPSGSLSGTQYF.

The CDR3 coding sequence is TGTGCCAGCAGACCGGGACTAGCTGTTGAGCAGTTCTTC. Amino acid sequence: CASRPGLAVEQFF. The chain carries TRBV2 and TRBJ2-1, with 9 bases fitting TRBD2. In germline, CDR1 is SNHLY, CDR2 FYNNEI. Trimming took 6 bases from V and 9 from J; bases not matched to a gene: 6. The CDR3 loop spans 13 amino acids.

CDR3 region: CASKDGDYQPQHF. For the CDR3, the DNA is TGTGCCAGTAAGGACGGGGACTATCAGCCCCAGCATTTT. V usage is TRBV19 and J usage is TRBJ1-5; a weak D match, TRBD1 (5 bases). Trimming took 7 bases from V and 5 from J, leaving 12 bases between them. CDR3 length: 13 residues. The germline gives CDR1 LNHDA, CDR2 SQIVND (reference sequence). Based on the CDR3 plus reference TRBV19 and TRBJ1-5, the full variable domain is DGGITQSPKYLFRKEGQNVTLSCEQNLNHDAMYWYRQDPGQGLRLIYYSQIVNDFQKGDIAEGYSVSREKKESFPLTVTSAQKNPTAFYLCASKDGDYQPQHFGDGTRLSIL.